This is a list of T cell receptor beta chains from one sample in a study of shared clonotypes between healthy human individuals. The data were produced by immunoSEQ multiplex PCR, yet TCRdb's version contains in-frame clones alone and is incomplete. Of about 2.3 million clones in the sample, 85% to 95% were seen once. The sequencing input was naive CD4+ T cells from PBMCs. These receptors came from a man aged 18 to 29 in good health. Some clones in this sample may be carry-over from other donors' samples. CDR3s include the opening cysteine and the closing phenylalanine or tryptophan. Each record gives: CDR3 DNA, CDR3 protein, CDR3 length, V gene, clone size, D gene, J gene. A D gene is named only where the DNA matches it firmly. Clone sizes are given selectively: once, few, many, or a class where the clone is expanded.

CDR3nt: TGTGCCAGCCGTGGTTCCAATCAGCCCCAGCATTTT; CDR3aa: CASRGSNQPQHF; len: 12; v_gene: TRBV2; abundance: few; d_gene: -; j_gene: TRBJ1-5
CDR3nt: TGTGCCAGCAGCTTAGGTTCTAGCGGGAGCAAGGAGCAGTACTTC; CDR3aa: CASSLGSSGSKEQYF; len: 15; v_gene: TRBV7-2; abundance: -; d_gene: TRBD2; j_gene: TRBJ2-7
CDR3nt: TGTGCCACCTACAGGATGAACACTGAAGCTTTCTTT; CDR3aa: CATYRMNTEAFF; len: 12; v_gene: TRBV6-1; abundance: -; d_gene: -; j_gene: TRBJ1-1
CDR3nt: TGCGCCAGCAGCCAAGTAGTAAGTCTGGGACAGAGCTCCTACGAGCAGTACTTC; CDR3aa: CASSQVVSLGQSSYEQYF; len: 18; v_gene: TRBV4-1; abundance: -; d_gene: TRBD1; j_gene: TRBJ2-7
CDR3nt: TGCGCCAGCAGCCCTAGGGAGGGGGCCAAGCGAGAGCAGTTCTTC; CDR3aa: CASSPREGAKREQFF; len: 15; v_gene: TRBV5-1; abundance: -; d_gene: -; j_gene: TRBJ2-1
CDR3nt: TGTGCCAGCAGTGCCGGACCAGGGACCACCGGGGAGCTGTTTTTT; CDR3aa: CASSAGPGTTGELFF; len: 15; v_gene: TRBV6-4; abundance: -; d_gene: -; j_gene: TRBJ2-2
CDR3nt: TGTGCCAGCAGTGGGACTTTGGGGGGAAAACTGTTTTTT; CDR3aa: CASSGTLGGKLFF; len: 13; v_gene: TRBV2; abundance: few; d_gene: -; j_gene: TRBJ1-4
CDR3nt: TGCGCCAGCAGCTTGTCGGGGACAGGGAATGAAAAACTGTTTTTT; CDR3aa: CASSLSGTGNEKLFF; len: 15; v_gene: TRBV5-1; abundance: -; d_gene: TRBD1; j_gene: TRBJ1-4
CDR3nt: TGTGCCAGCAGCCAAGGTGGTCGGGGCTCCTACGAGCAGTACTTC; CDR3aa: CASSQGGRGSYEQYF; len: 15; v_gene: TRBV27; abundance: -; d_gene: -; j_gene: TRBJ2-7
CDR3nt: TGTGCCAGCATCCCCGGAGCCAAGATGAACACTGAAGCTTTCTTT; CDR3aa: CASIPGAKMNTEAFF; len: 15; v_gene: TRBV28; abundance: once; d_gene: -; j_gene: TRBJ1-1
CDR3nt: TGTGCCTGGAGTTTGTACGAGTATTATGGCTACACCTTC; CDR3aa: CAWSLYEYYGYTF; len: 13; v_gene: TRBV30; abundance: -; d_gene: -; j_gene: TRBJ1-2
CDR3nt: TGTGCCAGCAGTTTATTGGGCGGGAGGGATTACAATGAGCAGTTCTTC; CDR3aa: CASSLLGGRDYNEQFF; len: 16; v_gene: TRBV28; abundance: -; d_gene: TRBD2; j_gene: TRBJ2-1
CDR3nt: TGTGCCAGCAGTCCCGGGACTAGCGGTTACAATGAGCAGTTCTTC; CDR3aa: CASSPGTSGYNEQFF; len: 15; v_gene: TRBV28; abundance: -; d_gene: TRBD2; j_gene: TRBJ2-1
CDR3nt: TGTGCCAGCAGTAGTTCAGGGCTAGCGTTTGAGACCCAGTACTTC; CDR3aa: CASSSSGLAFETQYF; len: 15; v_gene: TRBV28; abundance: once; d_gene: -; j_gene: TRBJ2-5
CDR3nt: TGTGCCAGCAGCCCGGTGGGAGTTCCATTAAATGAGCAGTTCTTC; CDR3aa: CASSPVGVPLNEQFF; len: 15; v_gene: TRBV14; abundance: -; d_gene: -; j_gene: TRBJ2-1
CDR3nt: TGTGCCAGCAGCTTAAATCAGCCCCAGCATTTT; CDR3aa: CASSLNQPQHF; len: 11; v_gene: TRBV28; abundance: few; d_gene: -; j_gene: TRBJ1-5
CDR3nt: TGTGCCAGTAGAAACCTGCCGGGGGGGGGCAATCAGCCCCAGCATTTT; CDR3aa: CASRNLPGGGNQPQHF; len: 16; v_gene: TRBV19; abundance: -; d_gene: -; j_gene: TRBJ1-5
CDR3nt: TGTGCCAGCAGCTCAAGACAGGGGCCCACAGATACGCAGTATTTT; CDR3aa: CASSSRQGPTDTQYF; len: 15; v_gene: TRBV7-2; abundance: -; d_gene: TRBD1; j_gene: TRBJ2-3
CDR3nt: TGTGCCAGCAGTGAACTCCGGACAGGGCTTCGCGAGCAGTACTTC; CDR3aa: CASSELRTGLREQYF; len: 15; v_gene: TRBV2; abundance: -; d_gene: TRBD1; j_gene: TRBJ2-7
CDR3nt: TGTGCCAGCAGTACGGGGAACACCTACGAGCAGTACTTC; CDR3aa: CASSTGNTYEQYF; len: 13; v_gene: TRBV6-1; abundance: -; d_gene: -; j_gene: TRBJ2-7
CDR3nt: TGTGCCGTTACTAGCGGAGCCTACGAGCAGTACTTC; CDR3aa: CAVTSGAYEQYF; len: 12; v_gene: TRBV7-9; abundance: -; d_gene: TRBD2; j_gene: TRBJ2-7
CDR3nt: TGTGCCAGCAGCCCTCGGGCGGTCTCCTACAATGAGCAGTTCTTC; CDR3aa: CASSPRAVSYNEQFF; len: 15; v_gene: TRBV5-6; abundance: -; d_gene: -; j_gene: TRBJ2-1